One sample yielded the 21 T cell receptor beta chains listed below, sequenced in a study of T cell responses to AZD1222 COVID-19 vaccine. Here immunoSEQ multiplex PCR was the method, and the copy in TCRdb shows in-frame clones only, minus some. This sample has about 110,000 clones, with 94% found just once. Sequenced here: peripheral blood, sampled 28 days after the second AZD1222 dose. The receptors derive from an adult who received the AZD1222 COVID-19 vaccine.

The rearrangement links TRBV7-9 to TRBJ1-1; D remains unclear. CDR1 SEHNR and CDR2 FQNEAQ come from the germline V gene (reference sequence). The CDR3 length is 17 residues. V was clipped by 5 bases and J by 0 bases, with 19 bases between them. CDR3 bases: TGTGCCAGCAGCCGTCGAGGAGGACGCCTTTTGAACACTGAAGCTTTCTTT. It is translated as CASSRRGGRLLNTEAFF. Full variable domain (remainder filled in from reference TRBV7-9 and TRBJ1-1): DTGVSQNPRHKITKRGQNVTFRCDPISEHNRLYWYRQTLGQGPEFLTYFQNEAQLEKSRLLSDRFSAERPKGSFSTLEIQRTEQGDSAMYLCASSRRGGRLLNTEAFFGQGTRLTVV.

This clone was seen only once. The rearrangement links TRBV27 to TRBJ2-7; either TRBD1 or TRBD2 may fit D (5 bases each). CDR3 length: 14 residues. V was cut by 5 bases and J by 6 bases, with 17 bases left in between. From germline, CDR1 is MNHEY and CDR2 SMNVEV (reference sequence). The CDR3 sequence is CASSTGTPPGEQYF. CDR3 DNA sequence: TGTGCCAGCAGTACCGGGACCCCGCCCGGCGAGCAGTACTTC.

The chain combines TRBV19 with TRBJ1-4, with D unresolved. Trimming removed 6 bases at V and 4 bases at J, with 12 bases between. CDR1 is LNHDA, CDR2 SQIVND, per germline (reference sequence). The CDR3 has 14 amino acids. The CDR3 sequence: CASSRREVNEKLFF. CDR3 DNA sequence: TGTGCCAGTAGCCGACGGGAGGTTAATGAAAAACTGTTTTTT. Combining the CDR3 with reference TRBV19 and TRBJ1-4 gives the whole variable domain DGGITQSPKYLFRKEGQNVTLSCEQNLNHDAMYWYRQDPGQGLRLIYYSQIVNDFQKGDIAEGYSVSREKKESFPLTVTSAQKNPTAFYLCASSRREVNEKLFFGSGTQLSVL.

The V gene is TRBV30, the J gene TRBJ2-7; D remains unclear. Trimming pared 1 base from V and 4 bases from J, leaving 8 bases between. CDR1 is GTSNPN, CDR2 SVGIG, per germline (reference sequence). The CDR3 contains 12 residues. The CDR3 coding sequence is TGTGCCTGGAGTGCTTTTGTTTACGAGCAGTACTTC. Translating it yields CAWSAFVYEQYF.

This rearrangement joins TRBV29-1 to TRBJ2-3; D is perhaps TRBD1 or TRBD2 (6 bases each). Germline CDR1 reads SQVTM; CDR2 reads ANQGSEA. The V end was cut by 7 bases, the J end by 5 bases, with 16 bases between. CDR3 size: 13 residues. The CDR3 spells CSAKGGWRDTQYF. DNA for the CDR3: TGCAGCGCCAAAGGGGGGTGGAGAGATACGCAGTATTTT.

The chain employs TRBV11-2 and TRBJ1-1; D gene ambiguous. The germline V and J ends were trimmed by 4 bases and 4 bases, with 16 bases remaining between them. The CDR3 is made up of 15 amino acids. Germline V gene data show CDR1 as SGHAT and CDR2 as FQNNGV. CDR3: CASSSSQVLGTEAFF. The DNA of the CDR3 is TGTGCCAGCAGCTCATCCCAGGTTCTGGGCACTGAAGCTTTCTTT.

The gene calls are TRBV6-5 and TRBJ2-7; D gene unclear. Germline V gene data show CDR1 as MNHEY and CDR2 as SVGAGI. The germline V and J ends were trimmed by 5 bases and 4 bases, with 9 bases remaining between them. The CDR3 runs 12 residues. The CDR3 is CASSTAGYEQYF. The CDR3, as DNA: TGTGCCAGCAGTACAGCTGGTTACGAGCAGTACTTC.

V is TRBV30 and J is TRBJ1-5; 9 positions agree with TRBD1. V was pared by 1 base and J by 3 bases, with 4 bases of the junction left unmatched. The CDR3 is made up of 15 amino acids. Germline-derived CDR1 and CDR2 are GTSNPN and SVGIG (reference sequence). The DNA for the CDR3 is TGTGCCTGGAGTGGGGGACAGGGCCCCAATCAGCCCCAGCATTTT. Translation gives CAWSGGQGPNQPQHF.

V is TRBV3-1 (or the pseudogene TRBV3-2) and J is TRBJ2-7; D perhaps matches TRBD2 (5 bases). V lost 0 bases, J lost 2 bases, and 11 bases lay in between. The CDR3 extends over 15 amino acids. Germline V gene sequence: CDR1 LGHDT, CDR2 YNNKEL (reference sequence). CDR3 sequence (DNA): TGTGCCAGCAGCCAAGAGGTAGCGCCAGCCTACGAGCAGTACTTC. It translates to CASSQEVAPAYEQYF.

CDR3 in amino acids: CASSFGAHHYNEQFF. Written as DNA, the CDR3 is TGTGCCAGCAGCTTTGGGGCTCACCACTACAATGAGCAGTTCTTC. The chain employs TRBV7-6 and TRBJ2-1; D might be TRBD1 (5 bases). The germline gives CDR1 SGHVS, CDR2 FNYEAQ. With 3 bases removed from V and 3 bases from J, the gap between germline ends came to 12 bases. CDR3 length: 15 amino acids.

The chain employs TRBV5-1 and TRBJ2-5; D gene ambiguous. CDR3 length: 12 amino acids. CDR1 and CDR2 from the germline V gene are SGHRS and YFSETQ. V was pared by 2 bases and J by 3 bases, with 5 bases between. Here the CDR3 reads CASSLAKETQYF. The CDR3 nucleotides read TGCGCCAGCAGCTTAGCCAAAGAGACCCAGTACTTC.

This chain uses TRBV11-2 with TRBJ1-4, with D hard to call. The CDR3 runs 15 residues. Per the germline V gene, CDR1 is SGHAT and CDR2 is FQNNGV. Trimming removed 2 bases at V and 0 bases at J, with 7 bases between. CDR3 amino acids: CASSLTHATNEKLFF. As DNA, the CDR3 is TGTGCCAGCAGCTTAACACACGCAACTAATGAAAAACTGTTTTTT. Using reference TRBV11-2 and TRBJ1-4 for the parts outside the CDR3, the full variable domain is EAGVAQSPRYKIIEKRQSVAFWCNPISGHATLYWYQQILGQGPKLLIQFQNNGVVDDSQLPKDRFSAERLKGVDSTLKIQPAKLEDSAVYLCASSLTHATNEKLFFGSGTQLSVL.

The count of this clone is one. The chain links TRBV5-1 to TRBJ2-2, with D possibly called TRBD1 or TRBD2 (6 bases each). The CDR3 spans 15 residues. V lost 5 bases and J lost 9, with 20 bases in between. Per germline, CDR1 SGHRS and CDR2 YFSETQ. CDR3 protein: CASRPLGGRPRELFF. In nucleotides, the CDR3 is TGCGCCAGCAGACCACTAGGGGGGCGCCCCCGGGAGCTGTTTTTT.

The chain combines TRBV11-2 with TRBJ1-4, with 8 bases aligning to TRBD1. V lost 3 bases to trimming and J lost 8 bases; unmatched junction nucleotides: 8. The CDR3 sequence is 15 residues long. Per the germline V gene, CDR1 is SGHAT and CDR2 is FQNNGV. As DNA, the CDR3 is TGTGCCAGCAGCTTCCCAGGGGGCGCCGAAGAAAAACTGTTTTTT. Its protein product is CASSFPGGAEEKLFF.

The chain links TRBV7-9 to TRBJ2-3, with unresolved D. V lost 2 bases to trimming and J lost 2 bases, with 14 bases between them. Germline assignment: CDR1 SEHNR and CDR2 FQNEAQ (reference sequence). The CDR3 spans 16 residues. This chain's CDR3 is CASSLMGGLSTDTQYF. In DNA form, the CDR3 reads TGTGCCAGCAGCTTAATGGGTGGATTGTCCACAGATACGCAGTATTTT.

CDR3 in amino acids: CASSPYSAGDTEAFF. The CDR3 DNA follows: TGCGCCAGCAGCCCTTACAGCGCGGGGGACACTGAAGCTTTCTTT. J is TRBJ1-1 and V is TRBV4-1; tentatively, D is TRBD1 (5 bases). V shed 4 bases and J shed 3 bases, with 15 bases lying between them. The CDR3 loop spans 15 amino acids. CDR1 is MGHRA and CDR2 is YSYEKL in the germline V gene.

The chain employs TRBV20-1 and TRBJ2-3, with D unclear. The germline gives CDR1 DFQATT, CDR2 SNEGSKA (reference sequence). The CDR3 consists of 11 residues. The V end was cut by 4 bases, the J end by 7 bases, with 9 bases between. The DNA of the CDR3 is TGCAGTGCTAAGAAAGGAAATACGCAGTATTTT. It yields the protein CSAKKGNTQYF.

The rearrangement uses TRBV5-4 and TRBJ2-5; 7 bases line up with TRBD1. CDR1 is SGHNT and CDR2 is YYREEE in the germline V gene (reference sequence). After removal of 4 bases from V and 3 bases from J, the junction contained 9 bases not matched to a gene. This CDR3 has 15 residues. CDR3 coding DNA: TGTGCCAGCAGCCCCAGCGGACAGGCGGAAGAGACCCAGTACTTC. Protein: CASSPSGQAEETQYF.

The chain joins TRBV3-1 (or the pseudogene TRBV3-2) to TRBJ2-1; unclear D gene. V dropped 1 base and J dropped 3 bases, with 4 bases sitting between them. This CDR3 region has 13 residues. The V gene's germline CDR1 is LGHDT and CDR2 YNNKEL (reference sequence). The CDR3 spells CASSQVNYNEQFF. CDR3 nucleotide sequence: TGTGCCAGCAGCCAAGTTAACTACAATGAGCAGTTCTTC.

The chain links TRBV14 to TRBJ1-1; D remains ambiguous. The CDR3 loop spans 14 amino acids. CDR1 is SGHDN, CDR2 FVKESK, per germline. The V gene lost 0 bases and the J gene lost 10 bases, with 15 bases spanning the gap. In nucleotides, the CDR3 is TGTGCCAGCAGCCAAGATTTCAGACCGCTTCCAGCTTTCTTT. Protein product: CASSQDFRPLPAFF.

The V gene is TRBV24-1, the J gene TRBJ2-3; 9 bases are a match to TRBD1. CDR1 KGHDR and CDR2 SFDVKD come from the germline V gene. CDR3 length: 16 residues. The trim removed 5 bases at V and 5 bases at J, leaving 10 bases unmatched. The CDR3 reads CATSVGGTGKRDTQYF. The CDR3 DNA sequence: TGTGCCACCAGTGTGGGTGGGACAGGGAAGAGAGATACGCAGTATTTT.